This T cell receptor (beta chain) was recorded in a study of T cells in Graves' hyperthyroidism and ophthalmopathy (dated by TCRdb to about 2019). Broadly, across the study: Peripheral blood was sampled at the time of initial diagnosis, prior to any treatment. TCR V-J signatures able to tell the groups apart were searched for in a discovery cohort of 95 to 100 patients, of whom 43 had Graves' ophthalmopathy and roughly 59 had stable Graves' hyperthyroidism. An independent validation cohort of under 20 hyperthyroidism patients and 17 patients who later progressed to ophthalmopathy tested prospective prediction of ophthalmopathy. The 100 or so discovery patients were randomly divided into training and test sets at a 7:3 ratio. Thyroid tissue and blood T-cell repertoires from six Graves' hyperthyroidism patients were also compared in the study. Once sampling was done, hyperthyroidism patients were given methimazole at a starting dose of 30 mg daily, whereas ophthalmopathy patients were given high-dose intravenous methylprednisolone. The paper describes TCR Vbeta CDR3 sequencing of about 140 peripheral blood samples, made up of some 42 ophthalmopathy patients, around 78 hyperthyroidism patients and some 17 progressor patients.

In the ophthalmopathy patients, disease was moderately to severely active, with a Clinical Activity Score of 3 or more, a NOSPECS grade of 4 or more, and a duration of less than 3 months. The study excluded patients with uncontrolled infections, other autoimmune diseases, pregnancy or lactation. Diagnoses were established on the basis of clinical symptoms, serum thyroxine and TRAb, thyroid ultrasound, and orbital computed tomography. PBMCs were isolated from about 10 ml of fresh peripheral blood by Ficoll-Paque density gradient centrifugation. Total RNA was extracted using Trizol reagent, and RNA quality was assessed on an Agilent 2100 Bioanalyzer. The TCR beta CDR3 regions were amplified from the RNA transcripts. The TCR CDR3 was subjected to a first round of RT-PCR using the HTBI primer set and the Qiagen OneStep RT-PCR kit. Libraries were constructed in a second round of multiplex PCR, after which size selection and purification were performed. The libraries were sequenced on an Illumina HiSeq2000 using paired-end 100 bp reads. The published analysis was carried out like this. SOAPnuke was used to process the raw data, throwing out any read that contained adapters or uncalled bases, had a mean Phred below 15, or lacked an exact constant-primer or identifier match. High-quality paired reads were merged with COPE v1.2.5, and unique nucleotide sequences were defined as clonotypes. Clonotypes were aligned to IMGT TRBV, TRBD and TRBJ reference segments using MiTCR v1.1. The analysis included only V-J combinations with a frequency above 0.0001, which together covered approximately 99% of the repertoires. The TCS score was defined as F50 (clonal expansion) divided by E x V (chaos), with BLOSUM62-based TCRdist calculated between CDR3 peptides within each V-J. Welch's t-statistics and random forest reduced roughly 540 V-J features to roughly 13, which were used in a naive Bayes classifier (R e1071). Thyroid-blood repertoire similarity was quantified with the Morisita-Horn index. The public reads were reprocessed in TCRdb via fastp at Q25 and MiXCR, keeping in-frame beta chains. Each record represents a unique CDR3 protein, reported with the most common genes and DNA among its rows. For this entry, the V and J calls and clone size follow TCRdb and not the study's own pipeline. The sample includes approximately 600,000 distinct CDR3 sequences, with 14% to 15% observed a single time. The top ten constitute approximately 4.3% of the sample.

This clonotype is a singleton in its sample. Its cognate antigen has yet to be identified. No much larger clonotype is one base removed from it; base qualities were not supplied. Evidence from one read is weak. Study-wide conclusions, independent of this receptor: Sample size was not statistically predetermined, and blinding of investigators to group allocation was not performed. In validation, the model predicted progression to ophthalmopathy a median of roughly six months before onset, with around 70% sensitivity and about 75% specificity. In cross-validation, a model built on a 13 V-J signature told ophthalmopathy apart from stable hyperthyroidism with 85% to 90% sensitivity and roughly 81% specificity, and in testing the same model reached 80%/75%. Most expanded thyroid clonotypes (frequency above 0.001) were also detected in blood, a finding suggesting that blood repertoires may reflect thyroid immune responses.

Spanning cysteine to phenylalanine, the CDR3 consists of 13 amino acids. The kept DNA is CDR3 alone, 39 bases in frame from the first base. CDR1 is given as DFQATT and CDR2 as SNEGSKA, both from the germline V gene (reference sequence). V gives up 2 bases and J gives up 5 bases, and the segment between their germline ends measures 10 bases. Here the chain combines TRBV20-1 and TRBJ2-4; the D gene is perhaps TRBD1 or TRBD2, as each covers 5 bases. This sequence originates from a woman in her forties with Graves' ophthalmopathy. The sample taken for sequencing was blood. The DNA sequence follows: TGCAGTGCTAGACTTGGGACGGAAAACATTCAGTACTTC. Its protein is CSARLGTENIQYF.